A single sample is the source of the 4 T cell receptor beta chains below, sequenced in a study of shared clonotypes between healthy human individuals. Profiled with immunoSEQ multiplex PCR; TCRdb holds only in-frame clones, not every one. This sample has approximately 500,000 clones; roughly 80% occur once, and the top ten carry roughly 12%. Material: PBMCs. These receptors all come from a middle-aged woman in good health. Some clones in this sample may be carry-over from other donors' samples.

This clone occurred many times. Other DNA sequences in this specimen translate into the identical CDR3. The chain recombines TRBV2 with TRBJ2-2, with D perhaps TRBD2 (6 bases). The length of the CDR3 is 20 residues. CDR1 and CDR2 from the germline V gene are SNHLY and FYNNEI. Trimming cost V 6 bases and J 5 bases, with 31 bases left between them. For the CDR3, the DNA is TGTGCCAGCAGCGCTGTTGGTCTACCGGACGGGGAGGATTGGACCGGGGAGCTGTTTTTT. Protein: CASSAVGLPDGEDWTGELFF.

This clone was seen once. A far larger clone is only one base removed, so a read error is likely. The J gene is TRBJ1-5, the V gene TRBV2, with no clear D. The CDR3 contains 13 residues. The V gene's germline CDR1 is SNHLY and CDR2 FYNNEI. CDR3 sequence (DNA): TGTGCCGGCAGTTTTGCAGGAGATCAGCCCCAGCATTTT. This codes for CAGSFAGDQPQHF. Combining the CDR3 with reference TRBV2 and TRBJ1-5 gives the whole variable domain EPEVTQTPSHQVTQMGQEVILRCVPISNHLYFYWYRQILGQKVEFLVSFYNNEISEKSEIFDDQFSVERPDGSNFTLKIRSTKLEDSAMYFCAGSFAGDQPQHFGDGTRLSIL.

The V call is TRBV19, the J call TRBJ1-2, with 10 bases lining up with TRBD1. This CDR3 is 14 amino acids long. Per the germline V gene, CDR1 is LNHDA and CDR2 is SQIVND (reference sequence). Trimming took 5 bases from V and 8 from J; bases not matched to a gene: 8. This CDR3 is CASSVTGGARGYTF. Here the CDR3 DNA reads TGTGCCAGTAGTGTGACAGGGGGCGCGCGGGGCTACACCTTC. Based on the CDR3 plus reference TRBV19 and TRBJ1-2, the full variable domain is DGGITQSPKYLFRKEGQNVTLSCEQNLNHDAMYWYRQDPGQGLRLIYYSQIVNDFQKGDIAEGYSVSREKKESFPLTVTSAQKNPTAFYLCASSVTGGARGYTFGSGTRLTVV.

The rearrangement links TRBV30 to TRBJ2-3; D is unclear. CDR1 GTSNPN and CDR2 SVGIG come from the germline V gene (reference sequence). The CDR3 spans 12 residues. V was shortened by 2 bases and J by 2 bases, with 5 bases between the two germline ends. CDR3 sequence reads: CAWSWDTDTQYF. The CDR3 nucleotides read TGTGCCTGGAGTTGGGACACAGATACGCAGTATTTT.